A single sample is the source of the 14 T cell receptor beta chains below, sequenced in a study. TCRdb re-derived calls from the 5' RACE reads in MiXCR, one entry per CDR3 protein. The table lists about 41,000 distinct CDR3 sequences, 29% of them singletons. The sequenced sample consisted of memory CD4+ T cells sorted from a lymph node. Sample subset: memory CD4+ T cells, CD4+CD45RO+CD25-. The receptors come from a female donor with breast cancer.

The V call is TRBV10-3, the J call TRBJ2-7; the match to TRBD1 covers 7 bases. V dropped 5 bases and J dropped 0; count of bases not matched to a gene: 13. Per the germline V gene, CDR1 is ENHRY and CDR2 is SYGVKD. This CDR3 comprises 17 residues. For the CDR3, the DNA is TGTGCCATCAGTCCTCAAGAGAAGACAGGGTACTCCTACGAGCAGTACTTC. This translates into CAISPQEKTGYSYEQYF.

The V and J genes are TRBV5-5 and TRBJ2-1; a possible D gene is TRBD2 (6 bases). V lost 6 bases, J lost 0 bases, and 19 bases lay in between. Germline CDR1 and CDR2: SGHKS and YYEKEE (reference sequence). The CDR3 loop spans 17 amino acids. The CDR3 loop is CASTRDFLESSYNEQFF. The CDR3 coding sequence is TGTGCCAGCACCCGGGACTTCCTCGAAAGCTCCTACAATGAGCAGTTCTTC.

The CDR3 DNA sequence: TGTGCCACCCACCGTGGCAGTCCTAATGAAAAACTGTTTTTT. This codes for CATHRGSPNEKLFF. V usage is TRBV10-3 and J usage is TRBJ1-4, with no clear D. Trimming pared 10 bases from V and 3 bases from J, leaving 15 bases between. The CDR3 length is 14 residues. Germline CDR1 ENHRY, CDR2 SYGVKD.

The rearrangement uses TRBV11-3 and TRBJ2-1, with D perhaps assigned TRBD1 or TRBD2 (6 bases each). The CDR3 consists of 14 residues. V lost 5 bases and J lost 8, with 16 bases in between. Germline loops: CDR1 SGHNT, CDR2 YENEEA. Written as DNA, the CDR3 is TGTGCCAGCAGCCCGGGGGCCGGTAGGTATGAGCAGTTCTTC. Translating gives CASSPGAGRYEQFF. The entire variable domain, with the rest obtained from reference TRBV11-3 and TRBJ2-1, is as follows: EAGVVQSPRYKIIEKKQPVAFWCNPISGHNTLYWYLQNLGQGPELLIRYENEEAVDDSQLPKDRFSAERLKGVDSTLKIQPAELGDSAVYLCASSPGAGRYEQFFGPGTRLTVL.

This clonotype was seen more than once but under ten times. This sequence joins TRBV7-9 and TRBJ2-1; 12 positions match TRBD2. The CDR3 consists of 16 residues. J lost 8 bases, V lost 3 bases, and 8 bases had no gene match. Germline CDR1 reads SEHNR; CDR2 reads FQNEAQ (reference sequence). This chain's CDR3 is CASSFDLAGGLDEQFF. Written as DNA, the CDR3 is TGTGCCAGCAGCTTCGATCTAGCGGGGGGGCTCGATGAGCAGTTCTTC.

The chain is built from TRBV6-5 and TRBJ2-3; 11 bases agree with TRBD2. After removal of 5 bases from V and 13 bases from J, the junction contained 11 bases not matched to a gene. The CDR3 has 14 residues. Germline V gene lookup returns CDR1 MNHEY and CDR2 SVGAGI. CDR3 amino acids: CASSPPGTSGREYF. DNA of the CDR3: TGTGCCAGCAGTCCTCCCGGCACTAGCGGGAGAGAGTATTTT.

This clonotype was found a few times. The chain recombines TRBV5-1 with TRBJ2-5; TRBD2 aligns across 10 bases. The CDR3 is 15 amino acids. The trim removed 7 bases at V and 0 bases at J, leaving 6 bases unmatched. Germline assignment: CDR1 SGHRS and CDR2 YFSETQ. DNA of the CDR3: TGCGCCAGCGGTCGGAGCGGGGGGGACCAAGAGACCCAGTACTTC. It encodes CASGRSGGDQETQYF.

The chain is built from TRBV3-1 and TRBJ2-3; unclear D gene. V was trimmed by 4 bases and J by 4 bases, leaving 6 bases between them. Germline V gene sequence: CDR1 LGHDT, CDR2 YNNKEL (reference sequence). The CDR3 is made up of 12 amino acids. This CDR3 reads CASSRNPDTQYF. The CDR3 nucleotides read TGTGCCAGCAGCCGGAACCCAGATACGCAGTATTTT.

The rearrangement links TRBV7-3 to TRBJ2-3; the D gene could be TRBD1 or TRBD2 (5 bases each). The CDR3 extends over 15 amino acids. The germline V gene has CDR1 SGHTA and CDR2 FQGTGA. The V gene lost 5 bases and the J gene lost 2 bases, with 14 bases spanning the gap. CDR3 nucleotides: TGTGCCAGCAGCATGGGACCTAGGTCCACAGATACGCAGTATTTT. Its protein product is CASSMGPRSTDTQYF.

This chain uses TRBV4-2 with TRBJ2-3; D is possibly TRBD2 (6 bases). The CDR3 extends over 16 amino acids. Germline CDR1 and CDR2: LGHNA and YNFKEQ. Trimming shortened V by 0 bases and J by 0 bases, and 10 bases separated the two germline ends. Written as DNA, the CDR3 is TGTGCCAGCAGCCAAGATCTGGGGACTAGCACAGATACGCAGTATTTT. Its translation: CASSQDLGTSTDTQYF.

This clonotype appeared a few times. This chain uses TRBV10-2 with TRBJ2-1; TRBD2 matches at 8 bases. The CDR3 extends over 14 amino acids. V was pared by 4 bases and J by 7 bases, with 6 bases of the junction left unmatched. Germline V gene sequence: CDR1 WSHSY, CDR2 SAAADI. CDR3 sequence (DNA): TGCGCCAGCAGTGCCGGGAGGGCCTTGAATGAGCAGTTCTTC. Translated, it gives CASSAGRALNEQFF.

This clonotype was recorded a few times. This chain links TRBV6-1 with TRBJ2-1, with a weak D call TRBD2 (6 bases). CDR3 length: 16 amino acids. Germline assignment: CDR1 MNHNS and CDR2 SASEGT. Trimming cost V 1 base and J 0 bases, with 10 bases left between them. CDR3 nucleotides: TGTGCCAGCAGTGAAGAGTCCGGGGGCTCCTACAATGAGCAGTTCTTC. It is translated as CASSEESGGSYNEQFF.

For this clonotype: This is likely a read error, given that the CDR3 carries no conserved phenylalanine or tryptophan at its end. The chain uses TRBV6-1 and TRBJ2-5; 10 nucleotides line up with TRBD1. Germline CDR1 and CDR2: MNHNS and SASEGT. Trimming at V came to 2 bases and at J to 4 bases, leaving 7 bases not matched to a gene. The CDR3 runs to 16 residues. DNA for the CDR3: TGTGCCAGCAGTGAAAAGGACAGGGGGTTCTTAGAGACCCAGTACCTC. Its translation: CASSEKDRGFLETQYL.

This clonotype has just a few counts. The gene calls are TRBV5-1 and TRBJ2-1; 7 nucleotides align to TRBD2. There are 15 residues in the CDR3. In germline, CDR1 is SGHRS, CDR2 YFSETQ. V lost 4 bases, J lost 7 bases, and 11 bases stayed unmatched. The DNA of the CDR3 is TGCGCCAGCAGCAGGCGGGTAAGCGGGATAAATGAGCAGTTCTTC. Residues: CASSRRVSGINEQFF. Full variable domain (outside the CDR3, taken from reference TRBV5-1 and TRBJ2-1): KAGVTQTPRYLIKTRGQQVTLSCSPISGHRSVSWYQQTPGQGLQFLFEYFSETQRNKGNFPGRFSGRQFSNSRSEMNVSTLELGDSALYLCASSRRVSGINEQFFGPGTRLTVL.